Below, 27 T cell receptor beta chains from the same sample are listed, as sequenced in a study of CD8 T cells in ankylosing spondylitis. TCRdb fed the 5' RACE reads into MiXCR, producing one record per CDR3 protein. The data show roughly 160,000 distinct CDR3 sequences, just over 9.5% seen once. The sequencing input was blood, either unsorted or a sorted T cell fraction (not recorded which). The receptors come from a female donor with ankylosing spondylitis or in good health (not recorded which).

The V call is TRBV7-8, the J call TRBJ2-2; D call uncertain. V was shortened by 1 base and J by 0 bases, with 3 bases between the two germline ends. The CDR3 totals 14 residues. Germline loops: CDR1 SGHVS, CDR2 FQNEAQ. The CDR3 DNA is TGTGCCAGCAGCTTAGTCACGAACACCGGGGAGCTGTTTTTT. Its translation is CASSLVTNTGELFF.

This clonotype was seen repeatedly, ten times or more. This CDR3 is CASSFSSYNEQFF. CDR3 nucleotide sequence: TGTGCCAGCAGCTTCTCCTCCTACAATGAGCAGTTCTTC. This sequence joins TRBV7-9 and TRBJ2-1; D unresolved. Trimming took 3 bases from V and 0 from J, leaving 3 bases between them. This CDR3 region has 13 residues. Per germline, CDR1 SEHNR and CDR2 FQNEAQ (reference sequence). Using reference TRBV7-9 and TRBJ2-1 for the parts outside the CDR3, the full variable domain is DTGVSQNPRHKITKRGQNVTFRCDPISEHNRLYWYRQTLGQGPEFLTYFQNEAQLEKSRLLSDRFSAERPKGSFSTLEIQRTEQGDSAMYLCASSFSSYNEQFFGPGTRLTVL.

This clonotype was counted ten times or more. This chain links TRBV6-1 with TRBJ1-2; tentatively, D is TRBD1 (5 bases). The CDR3 length is 14 residues. Germline V gene data show CDR1 as MNHNS and CDR2 as SASEGT. Between the trimmed V and J ends, which lost 5 bases and 2 bases, there was a span of 12 bases. As DNA, the CDR3 is TGTGCCAGCAGTCCCCGACAGCAGAACTATGGCTACACCTTC. Its translation is CASSPRQQNYGYTF.

This clonotype was detected a few times. The rearrangement uses TRBV29-1 and TRBJ2-7; TRBD1 matches at 7 bases. After removal of 3 bases from V and 5 bases from J, the junction contained 4 bases not matched to a gene. The CDR3 consists of 12 residues. Germline V lookup: CDR1 SQVTM, CDR2 ANQGSEA. This CDR3 is CSVETGKNEQYF. The CDR3 DNA follows: TGCAGCGTTGAGACAGGGAAGAACGAGCAGTACTTC.

The chain employs TRBV28 and TRBJ2-7, with TRBD1 matching over 7 bases. This CDR3 is built from 13 residues. V lost 5 bases, J lost 2 bases, and 3 bases stayed unmatched. Germline values: CDR1 MDHEN, CDR2 SYDVKM. The CDR3 spells CASSNRGPYEQYF. The DNA of the CDR3 is TGTGCCAGCAGTAACAGGGGACCCTACGAGCAGTACTTC.

This clonotype was counted a few times. V and J are TRBV12-3 or TRBV12-4 and TRBJ1-6; TRBD1 might be the D (6 bases). V lost 6 bases to trimming and J lost 11 bases, with 11 bases between them. There are 12 residues in the CDR3. CDR3 amino acids: CASSPGGPPLHF. Written as DNA, the CDR3 is TGTGCCAGCAGCCCCGGGGGCCCACCCCTCCACTTT.

This clonotype was seen many times. The V gene is TRBV12-5, the J gene TRBJ2-1, with 7 bases matching TRBD2. Trimming removed 3 bases from V and 7 bases from J; junction bases left unmatched: 9. The germline V gene encodes CDR1 LGHNT and CDR2 FRNRAP. The CDR3 covers 15 residues. The CDR3 region has the DNA TGTGCTAGTGGTTTTGAGGGACTAAGCCCGAATGAGCAGTTCTTC. Its translation: CASGFEGLSPNEQFF.

This clonotype occurred a few times. The CDR3 here is CASSYGQGSFFADEQFF. Here the CDR3 DNA reads TGTGCCAGCAGTTACGGTCAGGGGTCGTTCTTTGCTGATGAGCAGTTCTTC. The chain recombines TRBV6-5 with TRBJ2-1; D may be TRBD1 (6 bases). Trimming stripped 2 bases from V and 8 bases from J, with 22 bases between. The CDR3 consists of 17 residues. Germline V CDR1 and CDR2: MNHEY, SVGAGI.

This clonotype was found a few times. As DNA, the CDR3 is TGTGCCAGCAGTCCCTTGGCGAGCAATGAGCAGTTCTTC. Amino acids: CASSPLASNEQFF. The chain has TRBV12-3 or TRBV12-4 and TRBJ2-1; D call uncertain. The CDR3 runs 13 residues. Trimming pared 5 bases from V and 6 bases from J, leaving 11 bases between.

This clonotype was counted only a few times. The J gene is TRBJ1-2, the V gene TRBV12-3 or TRBV12-4; tentative D call: TRBD1 (6 bases). The CDR3 has 12 amino acids. Deletions cut 6 bases from V and 7 bases from J, with 12 bases between. CDR3 sequence reads: CASSTTGLGYTF. In DNA form, the CDR3 reads TGTGCCAGCAGCACAACAGGGCTTGGCTACACCTTC.

This clonotype was recorded at least ten times. This chain uses TRBV7-8 with TRBJ2-2, with D perhaps TRBD2 (5 bases). The germline V and J ends were trimmed by 5 bases and 6 bases, with 10 bases remaining between them. Germline V gene lookup returns CDR1 SGHVS and CDR2 FQNEAQ. The CDR3 is made up of 13 amino acids. The CDR3 coding sequence is TGTGCCAGCAGCCCACCCGGGGCCGGGGAGCTGTTTTTT. Residues: CASSPPGAGELFF.

The V gene is TRBV7-6, the J gene TRBJ1-5, with a weak D call TRBD1 (5 bases). CDR3 length: 14 residues. Germline V lookup: CDR1 SGHVS, CDR2 FNYEAQ. V was clipped by 5 bases and J by 0 bases, with 8 bases between them. CDR3 DNA: TGTGCCAGCAGCGAAACAGGTAGCAATCAGCCCCAGCATTTT. Encoded protein: CASSETGSNQPQHF.

The CDR3 spells CASSPGTGGGALTGAFF. The CDR3 bases are TGCGCCAGCAGTCCCGGGACAGGGGGCGGGGCACTGACCGGAGCTTTCTTT. The rearrangement uses TRBV5-1 and TRBJ1-1; 12 bases map to TRBD1. The CDR3 consists of 17 residues. V shed 5 bases and J 10 bases; nucleotides not matched to a gene: 18. Germline-derived CDR1 and CDR2 are SGHRS and YFSETQ.

This clonotype was counted between two and nine times. V gene TRBV6-2 or TRBV6-3 combines with J gene TRBJ2-7; TRBD2 is a possible D gene (6 bases). Between the trimmed V and J ends, which lost 2 bases and 5 bases, there was a span of 10 bases. Germline assignment: CDR1 MNHEY and CDR2 SVGEGT. The CDR3 contains 13 residues. The CDR3 DNA follows: TGTGCCAGCAGTTACACAGGCGGGAACGAGCAGTACTTC. It is translated as CASSYTGGNEQYF.

The table lists this clonotype with many counts. This rearrangement joins TRBV12-3 or TRBV12-4 to TRBJ2-1; a possible D gene is TRBD1 (5 bases). V was pared by 5 bases and J by 6 bases, with 8 bases between. This CDR3 contains 12 residues. The CDR3 sequence: CASSPDSNEQFF. The DNA of the CDR3 is TGTGCCAGCAGTCCAGACAGCAATGAGCAGTTCTTC.

This clonotype was counted a few times. The chain links TRBV20-1 to TRBJ2-4; the D is unclear. This CDR3 is built from 17 residues. Germline V gene lookup returns CDR1 DFQATT and CDR2 SNEGSKA (reference sequence). With 0 bases removed from V and 0 bases from J, the gap between germline ends came to 15 bases. CDR3 region: CSARDTVAGIAKNIQYF. The DNA of the CDR3 is TGCAGTGCTAGAGATACAGTGGCAGGTATAGCCAAAAACATTCAGTACTTC.

This clonotype has only a few counts. V is TRBV7-9 and J is TRBJ1-2; possibly TRBD1 for D (5 bases). V was clipped by 5 bases and J by 6 bases, with 13 bases between them. The germline V gene has CDR1 SEHNR and CDR2 FQNEAQ (reference sequence). The CDR3 length is 13 residues. CDR3 DNA sequence: TGTGCCAGCAGCGTGAGGGACCTTCATGGCTACACCTTC. Translation gives CASSVRDLHGYTF.

The table lists this clonotype with a few counts. The chain recombines TRBV27 with TRBJ2-7; a weak D match, TRBD1 (6 bases). The CDR3 has 15 residues. Germline assignment: CDR1 MNHEY and CDR2 SMNVEV (reference sequence). With 0 bases removed from V and 4 bases from J, the gap between germline ends came to 13 bases. The CDR3 coding sequence is TGTGCCAGCAGTTTATCGCTGGGGACATATTACGAGCAGTACTTC. Its protein is CASSLSLGTYYEQYF.

The V gene is TRBV7-9, the J gene TRBJ2-7; no clear D. Trimming took off 5 bases at V and 6 bases at J, with 11 bases between the two ends. Germline lookup yields CDR1 SEHNR and CDR2 FQNEAQ (reference sequence). The CDR3 is 12 amino acids. The CDR3 reads CASSTDGSEQYF. In DNA form, the CDR3 reads TGTGCCAGCAGCACGGACGGTAGCGAGCAGTACTTC.

The CDR3: CASSFPGQQNFF. CDR3 nucleotide sequence: TGTGCCAGCAGTTTTCCTGGACAACAAAATTTCTTC. V gene TRBV27 combines with J gene TRBJ2-1; D might be TRBD1 (5 bases). The germline gives CDR1 MNHEY, CDR2 SMNVEV (reference sequence). CDR3 length equals 12 residues. Trimming pared 3 bases from V and 16 bases from J, leaving 16 bases between.

This clonotype has at least ten counts. The chain carries TRBV29-1 and TRBJ1-1, with D possibly TRBD1 on 5 matching bases. Germline loops: CDR1 SQVTM, CDR2 ANQGSEA. Trimming left V 0 bases short and J 3 bases short, with 17 bases between. This CDR3 has 16 residues. The CDR3 reads CSVEDIRDKEDTEAFF. As DNA, the CDR3 is TGCAGCGTTGAAGATATCAGGGATAAGGAGGACACTGAAGCTTTCTTT. Full variable domain (remainder filled in from reference TRBV29-1 and TRBJ1-1): SAVISQKPSRDICQRGTSLTIQCQVDSQVTMMFWYRQQPGQSLTLIATANQGSEATYESGFVIDKFPISRPNLTFSTLTVSNMSPEDSSIYLCSVEDIRDKEDTEAFFGQGTRLTVV.

The sample holds a few counts of this clonotype. The J gene is TRBJ2-1, the V gene TRBV7-9, with D possibly being TRBD2 (6 bases). This CDR3 contains 13 residues. The V and J ends lost 1 base and 10 bases respectively, with 11 bases between them. CDR1 is SEHNR and CDR2 is FQNEAQ in the germline V gene (reference sequence). CDR3 loop: CASSLVGGWEQFF. The CDR3 coding sequence is TGTGCCAGCAGCTTAGTGGGAGGATGGGAGCAGTTCTTC.

The genes are TRBV29-1 and TRBJ2-2, with 12 bases identical to TRBD1. This CDR3 spans 14 amino acids. V shed 6 bases and J 6 bases; nucleotides not matched to a gene: 5. Germline loops: CDR1 SQVTM, CDR2 ANQGSEA. CDR3 residues: CSVGQGAGSGELFF. For the CDR3, the DNA is TGCAGCGTGGGACAGGGGGCTGGTTCCGGGGAGCTGTTTTTT.

This clonotype was seen a handful of times. The chain has TRBV12-3 or TRBV12-4 and TRBJ1-6, with D hard to call. The length of the CDR3 is 11 residues. Between the trimmed V and J ends, which lost 8 bases and 5 bases, there was a span of 4 bases. The chain's CDR3 is CASGDNSPLHF. The CDR3 nucleotides read TGTGCCAGCGGAGATAATTCACCCCTCCACTTT.

The chain couples TRBV7-9 to TRBJ1-2, with D perhaps matching TRBD1 (5 bases). Per the germline V gene, CDR1 is SEHNR and CDR2 is FQNEAQ (reference sequence). This CDR3 is 13 amino acids long. V lost 6 bases and J lost 7, with 15 bases in between. The CDR3 spells CASRPGTGGGYTF. CDR3 coding DNA: TGTGCCAGCAGACCCGGGACTGGTGGTGGCTACACCTTC.

The chain has TRBV4-1 and TRBJ2-7; no firm D call. This CDR3 region has 13 residues. The V gene lost 1 base and the J gene lost 5 bases, with 9 bases spanning the gap. The V gene's germline CDR1 is MGHRA and CDR2 YSYEKL. This chain's CDR3 is CASSQVSGDEQYF. Written as DNA, the CDR3 is TGCGCCAGCAGCCAAGTGTCTGGGGACGAGCAGTACTTC.

There are a few counts of this clonotype. The genes are TRBV7-6 and TRBJ2-7; possible D gene TRBD2, 5 bases. The length of the CDR3 is 16 residues. Per the germline V gene, CDR1 is SGHVS and CDR2 is FNYEAQ. V gave up 1 base and J gave up 1 base, with 14 bases separating them. The CDR3 nucleotides read TGTGCCAGCAGCTTAGTAGTAGCGAGTAGGTCCTACGAGCAGTACTTC. Translating gives CASSLVVASRSYEQYF.